This T cell receptor (beta chain) was sequenced during a study of Graves' ophthalmopathy and Graves' hyperthyroidism. Whole-study findings and limits: Its predictions of ophthalmopathy progression gave the model 60% to 71% sensitivity and about 72% specificity.

Looked up from germline, CDR1 is DFQATT and CDR2 is SNEGSKA (reference sequence). The ends lost 5 bases at V and 5 bases at J; junction bases unmatched: 6. There are 14 residues in the CDR3. TCR beta CDR3 amplification used RNA transcripts. The first-round RT-PCR employed HTBI primers together with the Qiagen OneStep RT-PCR kit. A multiplex PCR was then performed as the second round. TCRdb reprocessed the multiplex PCR reads via MiXCR and lists one record per CDR3 protein. This sample yields roughly 610,000 distinct CDR3 sequences, of which 20% to 25% are seen a single time; approximately 6.5% belongs to the top ten. Comments on this clonotype: What it binds is unknown.

Calling hyperthyroidism stable required that no ophthalmopathy show up within 18 months of follow-up. Other autoimmune diseases, uncontrolled infections, pregnancy or lactation led to the exclusion of patients. The V call is TRBV20-1, the J call TRBJ2-5, with TRBD2 matching 12 bases. The TCR was taken from a woman under 30 with stable Graves' hyperthyroidism. Some clones in this sample may be carry-over from other donors' samples. Sequences were obtained from peripheral blood. CDR3 DNA: TGCAGTGCTCAGACTAGCGGGAGTGGCGAGACCCAGTACTTC. Its protein is CSAQTSGSGETQYF.